A selection of T cell receptor beta chains follows, all from one sample in a study of T cells in Graves' hyperthyroidism and ophthalmopathy. TCRdb reprocessed the multiplex PCR reads with MiXCR, giving one entry per CDR3 protein. The table shows 500,000 to 650,000 distinct CDR3 sequences, with approximately 49% occurring only once. Source material: peripheral blood or thyroid tissue (not recorded which). The receptors originated from an adult woman with Graves' disease, either hyperthyroidism or ophthalmopathy (not recorded which). The CDR3 runs from the conserved cysteine through the conserved F or W. Only part of the rows carry a size: once, few, many, or a class if the clone is expanded.

J: TRBJ1-2
V: TRBV2
size: few
CDR3: CASSGGGGGYTF

J: TRBJ2-1
V: TRBV29-1
size: .
CDR3: CSVEDRLAGAEQFF

J: TRBJ2-7
V: TRBV24-1
size: many
CDR3: CATRWGQDYYEQYF

J: TRBJ2-5
V: TRBV9
size: many
CDR3: CASSIRDGQETQYF

J: TRBJ1-2
V: TRBV10-3
size: .
CDR3: CAISVAGQGYTF

J: TRBJ1-5
V: TRBV7-2
size: .
CDR3: CASSPLSGFNNQPQHF

J: TRBJ2-5
V: TRBV19
size: .
CDR3: CASSLAGGPKTQYF

J: TRBJ1-2
V: TRBV29-1
size: .
CDR3: CSVERVGDGYTF

J: TRBJ2-1
V: TRBV15
size: .
CDR3: CATSREGLSEFF

J: TRBJ1-1
V: TRBV10-3
size: .
CDR3: CAIGFQGTEAFF

J: TRBJ2-2
V: TRBV7-3
size: many
CDR3: CASSLERHTPAGELFF

J: TRBJ2-5
V: TRBV5-6
size: many
CDR3: CASSQTDVGETQYF

J: TRBJ2-7
V: TRBV7-9
size: .
CDR3: CASSSPDSQREQYF

J: TRBJ1-6
V: TRBV6-6
size: many
CDR3: CASSYSGGRDSPLHF

J: TRBJ2-7
V: TRBV2
size: .
CDR3: CASSDLGLAGVAF

J: TRBJ2-7
V: TRBV7-9
size: many
CDR3: CASSLLGQRAQYF

J: TRBJ1-3
V: TRBV7-9
size: .
CDR3: CASSFRGQGAWGGNTIYF

J: TRBJ2-2
V: TRBV20-1
size: .
CDR3: CSARDQRGGNTGELFF

J: TRBJ1-2
V: TRBV7-3
size: many
CDR3: CASSSDRGAGYTF

J: TRBJ2-5
V: TRBV20-1
size: .
CDR3: CSARGTGGWETQYF

J: TRBJ2-7
V: TRBV7-9
size: .
CDR3: CASSPPSGRNEQYF

J: TRBJ2-2
V: TRBV4-1
size: few
CDR3: CASTWTVRGTGELFF

J: TRBJ1-2
V: TRBV7-2
size: few
CDR3: CASSSGQGHYGYTF

J: TRBJ1-6
V: TRBV12-3/TRBV12-4
size: .
CDR3: CASSPRAGSPLHF

J: TRBJ1-5
V: TRBV6-6
size: many
CDR3: CASSYSGRGRFSNQPQHF

J: TRBJ1-5
V: TRBV19
size: many
CDR3: CASSFWTGASNQPQHF

J: TRBJ1-4
V: TRBV10-3
size: few
CDR3: CAIGGDATNEKLFF

J: TRBJ1-1
V: TRBV29-1
size: .
CDR3: CSASDTEAFF

J: TRBJ2-7
V: TRBV20-1
size: many
CDR3: CSAKTGGPYEQYF

J: TRBJ1-1
V: TRBV29-1
size: many
CDR3: CSVDFARNAEAFF

J: TRBJ1-1
V: TRBV12-3/TRBV12-4
size: .
CDR3: CASSQGPPEAFF

J: TRBJ2-7
V: TRBV19
size: .
CDR3: CASSLRTVSFYEQYF

J: TRBJ1-2
V: TRBV9
size: few
CDR3: CASSQLDSGSYTF

J: TRBJ2-5
V: TRBV10-3
size: once
CDR3: CAISKGGYQETQYF

J: TRBJ2-6
V: TRBV5-1
size: .
CDR3: CASSPGTNVLTF

J: TRBJ1-4
V: TRBV25-1
size: once
CDR3: CASRDGGLGEKLFF

J: TRBJ1-6
V: TRBV10-3
size: .
CDR3: CAISPTGRDSPLHF

J: TRBJ2-7
V: TRBV29-1
size: .
CDR3: CSVGSGTGVLGSYEQYF

J: TRBJ2-7
V: TRBV20-1
size: .
CDR3: CSARSGTTAYEQYF

J: TRBJ1-4
V: TRBV7-2
size: .
CDR3: CASSSRTGANEKLFF

J: TRBJ2-7
V: TRBV5-1
size: few
CDR3: CVSSLVPISGASSYEQYF

J: TRBJ2-5
V: TRBV7-2
size: few
CDR3: CASSSTPGGETQYF

J: TRBJ1-1
V: TRBV19
size: .
CDR3: CASKSGGPEAFF

J: TRBJ2-2
V: TRBV7-9
size: many
CDR3: CASSSLVVAGVTGELFF

J: TRBJ2-2
V: TRBV29-1
size: once
CDR3: CSVWGEGGELFF

J: TRBJ2-7
V: TRBV10-3
size: many
CDR3: CAIRRSGTSGYEQYF

J: TRBJ1-6
V: TRBV5-6
size: .
CDR3: CASSLTRGPVSSPLHF

J: TRBJ2-6
V: TRBV19
size: once
CDR3: CASSTGTVASTYPEAF

J: TRBJ1-4
V: TRBV20-1
size: .
CDR3: CSAELPGTPEKLFF

J: TRBJ2-2
V: TRBV24-1
size: few
CDR3: CATSDLGQGDTGELFF

J: TRBJ1-6
V: TRBV10-3
size: .
CDR3: CAISESSLNRYNSPLHF

J: TRBJ2-6
V: TRBV7-2
size: .
CDR3: CASKTPSGANVLTF

J: TRBJ2-7
V: TRBV5-1
size: .
CDR3: CASGGGGYEQYF

J: TRBJ1-4
V: TRBV7-2
size: many
CDR3: CASSLMQGSTNEKLFF

J: TRBJ2-7
V: TRBV7-9
size: .
CDR3: CASSSIGTSLPYEQYF